This is a list of T cell receptor beta chains from one sample in a study of neoadjuvant anti-PD-1 for oral cavity cancer. Assay used: immunoSEQ multiplex PCR; TCRdb lists only in-frame clones, some missing. There are 20,000 to 25,000 clones in the sample; 45% occur only once, and 30% to 50% lies in the top ten. Material: tumor tissue, obtained after nivolumab (anti-PD-1) treatment. The source is a person between 40 and 79 years old with oral cavity squamous cell carcinoma. Both conserved end residues are part of each CDR3. Fields, in order: V gene, D gene, J gene, clone size, CDR3 protein, CDR3 DNA. D genes are given only for firm matches. Clone size is given for some rows only: seen once, a few or many times, or a class if the clone is expanded.

TRBV28	.	TRBJ1-6	.	CASSLSGVRRLNNSPLHF	TGTGCCAGCAGTTTATCCGGCGTTCGCAGACTGAATAATTCACCCCTCCACTTT
TRBV5-1	TRBD1	TRBJ1-2	few	CASSEGTGYGYTF	TGCGCCAGCAGCGAAGGGACAGGGTATGGCTACACCTTC
TRBV30	.	TRBJ1-5	many	CAWSEGYDQPQHF	TGTGCCTGGAGTGAAGGTTACGATCAGCCCCAGCATTTT
TRBV19	TRBD2	TRBJ2-1	few	CASSRTSVGRYNEQFF	TGTGCCAGTAGTAGGACTAGCGTTGGTAGGTACAATGAGCAGTTCTTC
TRBV10-3	.	TRBJ1-5	few	CAISEPEGQGNNQPQHF	TGTGCCATCAGTGAGCCGGAGGGCCAGGGTAATAATCAGCCCCAGCATTTT
TRBV6-1	.	TRBJ2-2	few	CASSAASTGELFF	TGTGCCAGCAGTGCGGCCTCGACCGGGGAGCTGTTTTTT
TRBV4-3	.	TRBJ2-7	medium-sized	CASSQTTGSSYEQYF	TGCGCCAGCAGCCAAACCACAGGGAGCTCCTACGAGCAGTACTTC
TRBV2	TRBD1	TRBJ1-2	many	CASRGQFYTF	TGTGCCAGCAGGGGACAGTTCTACACCTTC
TRBV9	TRBD2	TRBJ2-5	.	CASSVGTSGGGETQYF	TGTGCCAGCAGCGTAGGGACTAGCGGGGGCGGAGAGACCCAGTACTTC
TRBV29-1	TRBD2	TRBJ2-5	once	CSIEAGSETQYF	TGCAGTATTGAAGCGGGGAGTGAGACCCAGTACTTC
TRBV19	.	TRBJ2-1	.	CASTQTPGTSFNEQFF	TGTGCCAGTACCCAAACTCCCGGGACTTCTTTCAATGAGCAGTTCTTC
TRBV4-3	.	TRBJ2-1	.	CASSQDGGANRLNEQFF	TGCGCCAGCAGCCAAGATGGGGGAGCGAACCGACTCAATGAGCAGTTCTTC
TRBV5-4	TRBD1	TRBJ2-3	few	CASSYGQGRDTQYF	TGTGCCAGCAGCTATGGACAGGGTCGTGATACGCAGTATTTT
TRBV5-4	TRBD1	TRBJ2-5	.	CASSSGQGRVETQYF	TGTGCCAGCAGCTCCGGACAGGGTAGAGTAGAGACCCAGTACTTC
TRBV4-2	.	TRBJ2-5	.	CASSQDPYGETQYF	TGTGCCAGCAGCCAAGACCCCTACGGGGAGACCCAGTACTTC
TRBV7-2	.	TRBJ2-4	many	CASSLELASIQYF	TGTGCCAGCAGCTTAGAACTAGCCAGCATTCAGTACTTC
TRBV7-2	.	TRBJ2-7	.	CASSLDPASYEQYF	TGTGCCAGCAGCTTAGATCCAGCGTCCTACGAGCAGTACTTC
TRBV6-6	.	TRBJ1-1	.	CASLGTGNTEAFF	TGTGCCAGCCTGGGCACAGGGAACACTGAAGCTTTCTTT
TRBV11-2	.	TRBJ2-1	many	CASSYTRGYNEQFF	TGTGCCAGCAGCTACACCAGGGGATACAATGAGCAGTTCTTC